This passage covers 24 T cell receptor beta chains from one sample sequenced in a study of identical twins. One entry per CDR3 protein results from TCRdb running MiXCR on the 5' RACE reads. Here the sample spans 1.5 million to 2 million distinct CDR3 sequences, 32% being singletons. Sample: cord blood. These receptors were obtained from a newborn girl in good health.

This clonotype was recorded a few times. For the CDR3, the DNA is TGTGCCAGCAGCTCCGGGACTAGCGGGCCCCCCCGCTCCTACAATGAGCAGTTCTTC. The encoded protein is CASSSGTSGPPRSYNEQFF. This chain joins TRBV11-2 and TRBJ2-1; 12 bases line up with TRBD2. The CDR3 runs 19 residues. Germline V gene lookup returns CDR1 SGHAT and CDR2 FQNNGV. V shed 4 bases and J 0 bases; nucleotides not matched to a gene: 10. Looking up the rest from reference TRBV11-2 and TRBJ2-1 gives the full variable domain: EAGVAQSPRYKIIEKRQSVAFWCNPISGHATLYWYQQILGQGPKLLIQFQNNGVVDDSQLPKDRFSAERLKGVDSTLKIQPAKLEDSAVYLCASSSGTSGPPRSYNEQFFGPGTRLTVL.

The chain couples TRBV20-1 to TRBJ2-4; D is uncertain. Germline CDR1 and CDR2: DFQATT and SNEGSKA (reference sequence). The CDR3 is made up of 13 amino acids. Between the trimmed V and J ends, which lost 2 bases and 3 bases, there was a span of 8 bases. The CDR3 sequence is CSARSPGKNIQYF. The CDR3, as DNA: TGCAGTGCTAGATCCCCGGGCAAAAACATTCAGTACTTC.

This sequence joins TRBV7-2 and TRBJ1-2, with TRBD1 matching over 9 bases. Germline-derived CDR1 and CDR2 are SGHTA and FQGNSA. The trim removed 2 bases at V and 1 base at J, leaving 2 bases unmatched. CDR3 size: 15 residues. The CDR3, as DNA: TGTGCCAGCAGCTTAAGGACAGGGGATAACTATGGCTACACCTTC. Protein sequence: CASSLRTGDNYGYTF.

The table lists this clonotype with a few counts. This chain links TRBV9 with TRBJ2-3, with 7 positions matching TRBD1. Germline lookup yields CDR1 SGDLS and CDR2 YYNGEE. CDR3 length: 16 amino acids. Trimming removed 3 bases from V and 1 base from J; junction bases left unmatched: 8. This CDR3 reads CASSEGASPRTDTQYF. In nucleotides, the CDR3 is TGTGCCAGCAGCGAGGGGGCTAGCCCCCGCACAGATACGCAGTATTTT. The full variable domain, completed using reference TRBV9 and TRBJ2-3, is DSGVTQTPKHLITATGQRVTLRCSPRSGDLSVYWYQQSLDQGLQFLIQYYNGEERAKGNILERFSAQQFPDLHSELNLSSLELGDSALYFCASSEGASPRTDTQYFGPGTRLTVL.

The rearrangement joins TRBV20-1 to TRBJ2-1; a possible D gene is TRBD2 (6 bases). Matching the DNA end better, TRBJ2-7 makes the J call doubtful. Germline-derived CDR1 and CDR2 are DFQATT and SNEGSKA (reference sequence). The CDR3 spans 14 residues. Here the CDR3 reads CSARGAGSYNEQYF. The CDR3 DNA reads TGCAGTGCTAGAGGGGCGGGATCCTACAATGAGCAGTACTTC.

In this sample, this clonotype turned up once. As DNA, the CDR3 is TGTGCCAGCAGTGACCCGGACAGCAGGGGGGTCGAGCAGTACTTC. Its protein is CASSDPDSRGVEQYF. The chain uses TRBV6-4 and TRBJ2-7; perhaps TRBD1 as D (7 bases). Trimming shortened V by 2 bases and J by 6 bases, and 17 bases separated the two germline ends. Per the germline V gene, CDR1 is MRHNA and CDR2 is SNTAGT. There are 15 residues in the CDR3.

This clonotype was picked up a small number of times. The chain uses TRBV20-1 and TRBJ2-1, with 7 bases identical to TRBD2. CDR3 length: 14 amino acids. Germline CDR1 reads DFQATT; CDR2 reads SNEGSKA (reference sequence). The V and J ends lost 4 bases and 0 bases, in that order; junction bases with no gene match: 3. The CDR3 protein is CSATRTSSYNEQFF. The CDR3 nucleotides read TGCAGTGCTACACGGACTAGCTCCTACAATGAGCAGTTCTTC.

Here the CDR3 reads CASSLSPGGSNEKLFF. The CDR3 DNA follows: TGTGCCAGCAGTCTTTCCCCAGGGGGTTCTAATGAAAAACTGTTTTTT. The rearrangement joins TRBV11-2 to TRBJ1-4; 7 bases align to TRBD1. V shed 6 bases, J shed 3 bases, and the junction held 10 bases outside the gene matches. From germline, CDR1 is SGHAT and CDR2 FQNNGV. CDR3 size: 16 residues.

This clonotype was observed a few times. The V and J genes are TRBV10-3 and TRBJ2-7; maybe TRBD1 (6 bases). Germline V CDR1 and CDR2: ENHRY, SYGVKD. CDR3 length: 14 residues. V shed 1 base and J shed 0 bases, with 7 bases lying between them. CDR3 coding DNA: TGTGCCATCAGTGAGTTGGACAGCTCCTACGAGCAGTACTTC. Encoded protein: CAISELDSSYEQYF.

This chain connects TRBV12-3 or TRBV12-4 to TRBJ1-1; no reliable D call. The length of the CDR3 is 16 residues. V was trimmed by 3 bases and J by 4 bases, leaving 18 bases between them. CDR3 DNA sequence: TGTGCCAGCAGTTTGGCCCGGATGGAAAGAGTCACTGAAGCTTTCTTT. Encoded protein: CASSLARMERVTEAFF.

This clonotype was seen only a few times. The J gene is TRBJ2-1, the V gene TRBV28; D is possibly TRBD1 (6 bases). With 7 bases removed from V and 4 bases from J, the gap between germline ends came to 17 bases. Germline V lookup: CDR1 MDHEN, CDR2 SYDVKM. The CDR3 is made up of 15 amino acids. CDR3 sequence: CASIQGGLGYNEQFF. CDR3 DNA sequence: TGTGCCAGCATTCAAGGGGGATTAGGTTACAATGAGCAGTTCTTC. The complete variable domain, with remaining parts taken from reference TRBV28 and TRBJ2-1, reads DVKVTQSSRYLVKRTGEKVFLECVQDMDHENMFWYRQDPGLGLRLIYFSYDVKMKEKGDIPEGYSVSREKKERFSLILESASTNQTSMYLCASIQGGLGYNEQFFGPGTRLTVL.

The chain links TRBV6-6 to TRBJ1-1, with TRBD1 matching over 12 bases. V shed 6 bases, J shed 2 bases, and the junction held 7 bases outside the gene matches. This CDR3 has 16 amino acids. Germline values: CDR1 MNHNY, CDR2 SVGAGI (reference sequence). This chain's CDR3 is CASRRPGTGGNTEAFF. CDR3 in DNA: TGTGCCAGCAGGCGTCCCGGGACAGGGGGCAACACTGAAGCTTTCTTT.

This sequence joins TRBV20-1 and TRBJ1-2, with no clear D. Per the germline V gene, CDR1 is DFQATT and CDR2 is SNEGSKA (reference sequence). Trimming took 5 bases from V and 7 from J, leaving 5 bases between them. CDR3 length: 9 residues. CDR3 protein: CSAGTGYTF. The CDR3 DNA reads TGCAGTGCTGGAACTGGCTACACCTTC.

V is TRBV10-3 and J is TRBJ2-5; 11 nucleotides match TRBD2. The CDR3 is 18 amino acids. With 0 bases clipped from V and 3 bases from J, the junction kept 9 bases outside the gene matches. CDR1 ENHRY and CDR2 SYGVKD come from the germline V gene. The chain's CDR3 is CAISESASGRLVKETQYF. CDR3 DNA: TGTGCCATCAGTGAGTCGGCTAGCGGGAGGCTAGTTAAAGAGACCCAGTACTTC.

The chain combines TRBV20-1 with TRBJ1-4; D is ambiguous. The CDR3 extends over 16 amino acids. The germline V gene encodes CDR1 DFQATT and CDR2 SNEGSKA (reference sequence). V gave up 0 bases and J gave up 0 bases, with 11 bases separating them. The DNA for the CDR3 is TGCAGTGCTAGAGATTGGCTTCTTACAACTAATGAAAAACTGTTTTTT. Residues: CSARDWLLTTNEKLFF.

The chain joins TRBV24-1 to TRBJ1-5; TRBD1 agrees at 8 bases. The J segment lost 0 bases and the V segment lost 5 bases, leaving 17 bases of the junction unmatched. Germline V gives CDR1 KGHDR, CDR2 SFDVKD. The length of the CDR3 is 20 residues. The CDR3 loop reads CATSGAPQGQALYSNQPQHF. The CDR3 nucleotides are TGTGCCACCAGTGGCGCCCCACAGGGACAGGCCCTTTATAGCAATCAGCCCCAGCATTTT.

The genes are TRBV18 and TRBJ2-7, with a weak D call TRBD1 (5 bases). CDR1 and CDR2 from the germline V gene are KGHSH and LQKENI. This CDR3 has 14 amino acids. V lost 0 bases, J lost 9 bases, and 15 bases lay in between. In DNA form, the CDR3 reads TGTGCCAGCTCACCACCCAGCAGTCCAAGGGGGCAGTACTTC. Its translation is CASSPPSSPRGQYF.

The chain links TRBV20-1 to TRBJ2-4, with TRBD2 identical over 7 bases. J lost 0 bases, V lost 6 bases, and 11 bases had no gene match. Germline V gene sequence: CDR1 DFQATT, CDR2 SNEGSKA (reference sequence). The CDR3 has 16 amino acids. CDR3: CSAGRAPTLAKNIQYF. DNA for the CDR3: TGCAGTGCAGGGAGGGCCCCGACTCTAGCCAAAAACATTCAGTACTTC.

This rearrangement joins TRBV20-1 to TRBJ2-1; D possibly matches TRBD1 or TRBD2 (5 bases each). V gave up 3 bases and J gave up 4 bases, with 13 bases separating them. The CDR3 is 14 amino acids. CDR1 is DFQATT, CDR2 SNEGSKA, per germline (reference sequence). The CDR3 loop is CSARERGWYNEQFF. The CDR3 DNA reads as TGCAGTGCTAGGGAGAGGGGATGGTACAATGAGCAGTTCTTC.

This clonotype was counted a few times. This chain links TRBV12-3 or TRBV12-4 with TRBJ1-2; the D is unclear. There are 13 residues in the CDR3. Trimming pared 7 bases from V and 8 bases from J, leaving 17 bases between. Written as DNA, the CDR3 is TGTGCCAGCACCCCCGGGTCCTTAGACGGCTACACCTTC. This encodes CASTPGSLDGYTF.

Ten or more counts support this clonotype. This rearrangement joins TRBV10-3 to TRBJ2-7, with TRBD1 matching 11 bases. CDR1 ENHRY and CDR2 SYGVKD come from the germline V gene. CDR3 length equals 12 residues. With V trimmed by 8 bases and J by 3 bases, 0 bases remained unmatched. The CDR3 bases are TGTGCCATCGGGACAGGGGGCTACGAGCAGTACTTC. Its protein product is CAIGTGGYEQYF.

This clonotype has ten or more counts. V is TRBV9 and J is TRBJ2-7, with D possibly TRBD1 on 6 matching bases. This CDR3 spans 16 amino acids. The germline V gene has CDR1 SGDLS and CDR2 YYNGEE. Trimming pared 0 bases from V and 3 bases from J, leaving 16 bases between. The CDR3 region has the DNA TGTGCCAGCAGCGTAGCTACAGGGAATTTGATCTACGAGCAGTACTTC. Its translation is CASSVATGNLIYEQYF.

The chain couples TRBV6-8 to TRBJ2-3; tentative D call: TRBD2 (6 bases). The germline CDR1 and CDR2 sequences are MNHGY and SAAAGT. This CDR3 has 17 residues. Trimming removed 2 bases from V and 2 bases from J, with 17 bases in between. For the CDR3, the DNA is TGTGCCAGCAGTTACGACGATGGGACTTATTTCACAGATACGCAGTATTTT. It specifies CASSYDDGTYFTDTQYF.

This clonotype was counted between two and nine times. For the CDR3, the DNA is TGTGCCAGCAACATAGGGGACAGGAGAGCTAACTATGGCTACACCTTC. Amino acids: CASNIGDRRANYGYTF. J is TRBJ1-2 and V is TRBV6-2 or TRBV6-3; TRBD1 aligns across 8 bases. The CDR3 runs 16 residues. The germline CDR1 and CDR2 sequences are MNHEY and SVGEGT. Germline trimming cut 7 bases from V and 0 bases from J; bases unmatched to any gene: 10.